This T cell receptor beta chain was obtained from a study of T cells expressing NK-cell markers (TCRdb year 2020). Regarding the complete study: Three sorted T-cell subsets (CD3+CD56+NKG2C+, CD3+CD56+NKG2C- and CD3+CD56-NKG2C+) from several donors had their TCR beta-chain repertoires profiled. Seven of the eight sequenced donors were HCMV-seropositive and one was HCMV-seronegative. Illumina HiSeq 2000/2500, MiSeq or NextSeq was used to sequence libraries as 2 x 150 bp reads. The study sequenced eight donors, all healthy volunteers chosen at random: three men and five women.

On the study overall, not on this receptor specifically: In about 6 donors, the dominant CD3+CD56+NKG2C+ clonotypes were found to rank among the top 10 CD8+ clonotypes and to make up 1.0-7.0% of CD8+ T cells. Whether the expanded NKG2C-expressing T cell clones were specific for HCMV antigens remained unclear. Those dominant clonotypes were again the most abundant among CD3+CD56-NKG2C+ cells in a few donors, at roughly 25-65%.

Measured from the cysteine to the phenylalanine, the CDR3 is 14 residues long. The DNA is unrecorded. The germline V gene (reference sequence) specifies MNHEY as CDR1 and SMNVEV as CDR2. HCMV-specific IgG was detected in serum with a commercial ELISA kit to determine HCMV serostatus. Ficoll density gradient centrifugation was used to isolate peripheral blood mononuclear cells from blood. Regarding this clonotype: The antigen it recognizes is unknown.

The sequencer was an Illumina HiSeq 2000. TCR beta cDNA libraries were prepared using 5'RACE template switching, which introduced a universal primer site and unique molecular identifiers. cDNA synthesis was primed from the TCR beta constant segment and was followed by two successive PCR amplification steps. Turning to the authors' computational methods: MIGEC was used to demultiplex reads and group reads by UMI, and MiTCR was used to assemble and quantify clonotypes. Only TCR cDNA sequences supported by at least two reads were kept to exclude erroneous sequences. The tcR package was used for downstream repertoire analysis, and clonotypes were matched between fractions using CDR3 nucleotide sequence together with V segment. VDJmatch was used to annotate antigen specificity against VDJdb, with one amino acid substitution in CDR3 allowed. The reads underwent TCRdb reprocessing, giving one record for each CDR3 protein sequence and no DNA. These V and J calls rely on TCRdb rather than the paper's analysis. The table for this sample shows approximately 440,000 distinct CDR3 sequences. The ten top clones hold more than 1.4% of the sample.

In this chain, TRBV27 is recombined with TRBJ1-1. The sequence derives from a woman aged 50 to 60 in good health. Donor details come from another sample of the same person, matched by shared clones. The sequencing input was blood T cells: a sorted CD56 or NKG2C T cell subset, CD4+ or CD8+ T cells, or bulk PBMC T cells (not recorded which). CDR3 sequence: CASRGWGLDTEAFF.